This entry lists 3 T cell receptor beta chains sequenced from one sample in a study of blood T cell repertoires in COVID-19. Here immunoSEQ multiplex PCR was the method, and the copy in TCRdb shows in-frame clones only, minus some. The sample yields more than 250,000 clones, 87% seen once. The sequencing sample was made of peripheral blood. The receptors were gathered from a man aged 50 or older with active or convalescent COVID-19.

This chain connects TRBV7-8 to TRBJ1-2; D gene unclear. Germline CDR1 is SGHVS and CDR2 is FQNEAQ. The CDR3 is 13 residues long. V gave up 5 bases and J gave up 2 bases, with 9 bases separating them. The CDR3 loop reads CASSITENYGYTF. The DNA of the CDR3 is TGTGCCAGCAGCATTACAGAGAACTATGGCTACACCTTC. The variable domain in full, with the rest retrieved from reference TRBV7-8 and TRBJ1-2, is GAGVSQSPRYKVAKRGQDVALRCDPISGHVSLFWYQQALGQGPEFLTYFQNEAQLDKSGLPSDRFFAERPEGSVSTLKIQRTQQEDSAVYLCASSITENYGYTFGSGTRLTVV.

CDR3 sequence: CAAALVNTGELFF. CDR3 coding DNA: TGTGCCGCGGCACTCGTGAACACCGGGGAGCTGTTTTTT. The gene calls are TRBV25-1 and TRBJ2-2; no clear D gene. The CDR3 spans 13 residues. CDR1 MGHDK and CDR2 SYGVNS come from the germline V gene. V was cut by 11 bases and J by 1 base, with 11 bases left in between.

The chain recombines TRBV29-1 with TRBJ2-1; 8 bases map to TRBD2. Germline V gives CDR1 SQVTM, CDR2 ANQGSEA. Trimming removed 5 bases from V and 4 bases from J; junction bases left unmatched: 7. This CDR3 is built from 14 residues. The CDR3 here is CSVRGTRSYNEQFF. CDR3 nucleotides: TGCAGCGTTAGGGGGACTAGGTCTTACAATGAGCAGTTCTTC.